A selection of T cell receptor beta chains follows, all from one sample in a study of T cell changes during pregnancy in multiple sclerosis. Method: immunoSEQ multiplex PCR; TCRdb's copy keeps in-frame clones and lacks some. The sample has tens of thousands of clones; roughly 87% are singletons. The source was CD8+ T cells from peripheral blood mononuclear cells, collected in the second trimester of pregnancy. These receptor sequences come from a female donor with multiple sclerosis, enrolled in a pregnancy study. Both conserved end residues are part of each CDR3. Each record gives: CDR3 DNA, CDR3 protein, CDR3 length, clone size, V gene, D gene, J gene. A D gene is named only where the DNA matches it firmly. Rows may omit the clone size; those that give it use once, few, many or a size class.

TGCGCCAGCAGCTTGGGGAAAAAACAGGGACCTGGGGCCAACGTCCTGACTTTC | CASSLGKKQGPGANVLTF | 18 | NA | TRBV5-1 | NA | TRBJ2-6
TGTGCCAGCAGTTTACTTCTAGCGGGGGGGCCGGTTGAGCAGTTCTTC | CASSLLLAGGPVEQFF | 16 | NA | TRBV27 | TRBD2 | TRBJ2-1
TGCGCCAGCAGCCAAGAACTAGCGGGGGGGATCGCAGATACGCAGTATTTT | CASSQELAGGIADTQYF | 17 | NA | TRBV4-3 | TRBD2 | TRBJ2-3
TGTGCCAGCAGCTTAGTGGGGGCGAAAGAGACCCAGTACTTC | CASSLVGAKETQYF | 14 | NA | TRBV7-9 | NA | TRBJ2-5
TGTGCCAGCAGTCGCGACAGGGATGGGGAGACCCAGTACTTC | CASSRDRDGETQYF | 14 | NA | TRBV27 | TRBD1 | TRBJ2-5
TGTGCCAGCAGTTGGTCTAGCGGGGGAGAGACCCAGTACTTC | CASSWSSGGETQYF | 14 | NA | TRBV27 | TRBD2 | TRBJ2-5
TGTGCCAGCAGTTTATCAGGACAGGGGGTTGACAATGAGCAGTTCTTC | CASSLSGQGVDNEQFF | 16 | NA | TRBV27 | TRBD1 | TRBJ2-1
TGCGCCAGCAGCCAAGATTCCGGAGGCACCGGGGAGCTGTTTTTT | CASSQDSGGTGELFF | 15 | NA | TRBV4-3 | NA | TRBJ2-2
TGTGCCAGCAGTTTAACAGGACAGGGGGACATCTATGGCTACACCTTC | CASSLTGQGDIYGYTF | 16 | NA | TRBV27 | TRBD1 | TRBJ1-2
TGTGCCAGCAGTCAGGGGACAGGCCCCTACGAGCAGTACTTC | CASSQGTGPYEQYF | 14 | NA | TRBV27 | TRBD1 | TRBJ2-7
TGTGCCAGCAGCTTAGACACATACAATGAGCAGTTCTTC | CASSLDTYNEQFF | 13 | NA | TRBV7-9 | NA | TRBJ2-1
TGTGCCAGCAGCTGGGACAGGGGGTGGGCTGAAGCTTTCTTT | CASSWDRGWAEAFF | 14 | NA | TRBV5-6 | TRBD1 | TRBJ1-1
TGTGCCACCAGCAGGGGACTAGCGGGACCAGTGGCAGATACGCAGTATTTT | CATSRGLAGPVADTQYF | 17 | NA | TRBV15 | TRBD2 | TRBJ2-3
TGCAGCGTTGTTCTTAGTGAAGCTTTCTTT | CSVVLSEAFF | 10 | NA | TRBV29-1 | NA | TRBJ1-1
TGCGCCAGCAGCCAAGACGGGGAACGCAATCAGCCCCAGCATTTT | CASSQDGERNQPQHF | 15 | NA | TRBV4-3 | NA | TRBJ1-5
TGTGCCAGCGGTCTAGCGGGAGCCTACGAGCAGTACTTC | CASGLAGAYEQYF | 13 | NA | TRBV27 | TRBD2 | TRBJ2-7
TGTGCCAGCAGCTGGGACAGCCCACACTATGGCTACACCTTC | CASSWDSPHYGYTF | 14 | NA | TRBV5-4 | TRBD1 | TRBJ1-2
TGTGCCAGCAGCCAAGGGATTCTTCCCGGGACAAACTATGGCTACACCTTC | CASSQGILPGTNYGYTF | 17 | NA | TRBV14 | NA | TRBJ1-2
TGTGCCAGCAGCTTAGGACAGGTCTACGAGCAGTACTTC | CASSLGQVYEQYF | 13 | NA | TRBV11-2 | NA | TRBJ2-7
TGTGCCAGCAGTTTATCGAGCGACAGGGGAGAGACCCAGTACTTC | CASSLSSDRGETQYF | 15 | NA | TRBV27 | TRBD1 | TRBJ2-5
TGTGCCAGCAGTGAAGGATGGCAGATCAGCGAACCCCAGCATTTT | CASSEGWQISEPQHF | 15 | NA | TRBV6-1 | NA | TRBJ1-5
TGTGCCAGCAGTAGAGACCGGGATCAGCCCCAGCATTTT | CASSRDRDQPQHF | 13 | once | TRBV6-5 | NA | TRBJ1-5
TGCGCCAGCAGCCAAGCCAGGGTGAACACTGAAGCTTTCTTT | CASSQARVNTEAFF | 14 | NA | TRBV4-3 | NA | TRBJ1-1
TGTGCCAGCAGCCCCGTTGTTTCTGGGGCCAACGTCCTGACTTTC | CASSPVVSGANVLTF | 15 | NA | TRBV7-9 | NA | TRBJ2-6